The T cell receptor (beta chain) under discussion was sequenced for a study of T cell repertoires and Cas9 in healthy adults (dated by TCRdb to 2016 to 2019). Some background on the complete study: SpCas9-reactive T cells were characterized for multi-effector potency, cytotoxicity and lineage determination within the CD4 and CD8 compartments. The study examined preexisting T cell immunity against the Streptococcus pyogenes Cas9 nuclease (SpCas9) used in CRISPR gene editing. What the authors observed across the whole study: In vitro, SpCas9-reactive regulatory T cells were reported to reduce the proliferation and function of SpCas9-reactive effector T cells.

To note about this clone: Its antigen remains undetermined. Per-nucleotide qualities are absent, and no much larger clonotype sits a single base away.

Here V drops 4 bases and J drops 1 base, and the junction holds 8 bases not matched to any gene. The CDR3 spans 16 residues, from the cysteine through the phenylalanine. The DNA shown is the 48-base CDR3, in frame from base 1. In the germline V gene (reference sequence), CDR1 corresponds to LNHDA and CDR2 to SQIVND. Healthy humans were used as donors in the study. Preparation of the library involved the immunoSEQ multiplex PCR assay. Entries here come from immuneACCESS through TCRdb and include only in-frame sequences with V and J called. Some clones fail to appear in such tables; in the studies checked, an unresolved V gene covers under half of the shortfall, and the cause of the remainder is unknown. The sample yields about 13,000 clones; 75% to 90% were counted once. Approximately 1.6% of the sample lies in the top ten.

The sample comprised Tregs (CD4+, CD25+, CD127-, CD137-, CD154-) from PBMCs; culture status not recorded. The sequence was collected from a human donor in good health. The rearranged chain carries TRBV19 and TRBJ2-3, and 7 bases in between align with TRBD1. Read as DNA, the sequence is TGTGCCAGTAGTAACCGCCGGGACAGCCGCACAGATACGCAGTATTTT. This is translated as CASSNRRDSRTDTQYF.